This T cell receptor beta chain was retrieved from a study of shared clonotypes between healthy human individuals. V dropped 0 bases and J dropped 10; count of bases not matched to a gene: 5. The CDR3 runs to 15 residues. In germline, CDR1 is SGHNT, CDR2 YYREEE (reference sequence). Replicate sorted-subset PCRs were loaded with roughly 200 ng DNA, 30,000 or so T cell genomes. Only in-frame clones appear in the TCRdb table, and some are missing; sequencing was by immunoSEQ multiplex PCR. Seen here are roughly 2.6 million clones, approximately 92% observed once, and the top ten hold about 0.13%. This clone was recorded once. Donors comprised healthy HIV-negative adults lacking recent acute infections or vaccinations.

This sequence originates from a man aged 18 to 35 in good health. Sequences were obtained from naive CD4+ T cells sorted from blood. Sample subset: CD45RA+ positively selected. The chain links TRBV5-4 to TRBJ1-6, with TRBD1 matching 9 bases. CDR3 protein: CASSLAVDRGSPLHF. CDR3 nucleotide sequence: TGTGCCAGCAGCTTGGCCGTGGACAGGGGCTCACCCCTCCACTTT.